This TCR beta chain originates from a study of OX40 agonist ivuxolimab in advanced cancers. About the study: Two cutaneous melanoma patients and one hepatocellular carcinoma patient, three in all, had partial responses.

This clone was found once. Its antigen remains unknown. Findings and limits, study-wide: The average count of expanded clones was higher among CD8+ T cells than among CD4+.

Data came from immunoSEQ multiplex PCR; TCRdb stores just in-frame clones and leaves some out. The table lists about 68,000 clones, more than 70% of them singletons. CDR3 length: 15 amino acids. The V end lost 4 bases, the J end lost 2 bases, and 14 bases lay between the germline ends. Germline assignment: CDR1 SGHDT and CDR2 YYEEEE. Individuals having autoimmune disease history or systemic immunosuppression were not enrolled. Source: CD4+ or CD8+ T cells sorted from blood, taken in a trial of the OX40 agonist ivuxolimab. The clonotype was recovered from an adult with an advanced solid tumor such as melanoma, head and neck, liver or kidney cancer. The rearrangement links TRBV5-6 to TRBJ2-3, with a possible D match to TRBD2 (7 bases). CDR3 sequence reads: CASSLGGLYTDTQYF. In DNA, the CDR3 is TGTGCCAGCAGCCTCGGGGGGCTATACACAGATACGCAGTATTTT.